These 2 T cell receptor beta chains came from one sample sequenced in a study of CD8+CD57+ T cells in acquired aplastic anemia (dated by TCRdb to between 2018 and 2020). TCRdb shows the sequencer as Illumina HiSeq 2000. Genomic DNA served as template for TCR beta VDJ combination and CDR3 sequence profiling. TCRdb passed the public sequencing reads through fastp at Q25 and MiXCR, retaining productive beta sequences. Records with the same CDR3 protein are collapsed into one entry carrying the most frequent genes and DNA. Within this sample are roughly 63,000 distinct CDR3 sequences, with almost 55% of them counted one time only. About 8.3% of the sample belongs to the ten largest clones. Sequencing was carried out using sorted CD4+, CD8+, or CD8+CD57+ T cells (not recorded which) from PBMCs. The receptors were sampled from a human donor in good health, serving as a control.

The rearrangement links TRBV10-1 to TRBJ2-1; 7 positions match TRBD1. The CDR3 is made up of 13 amino acids. The J segment lost 9 bases and the V segment lost 4 bases, leaving 6 bases of the junction unmatched. CDR1 is WNHNN and CDR2 is SYGVQD in the germline V gene (reference sequence). The CDR3 region has the DNA TGCGCCAGCAGTGGACAGGGCTGGAGTGAGCAGTTCTTC. It is translated as CASSGQGWSEQFF.

The V call is TRBV25-1, the J call TRBJ1-2, with 8 bases lining up with TRBD1. Trimming cost V 6 bases and J 4 bases; bases outside gene matches: 10. CDR3 length equals 15 residues. Germline CDR1 is MGHDK and CDR2 is SYGVNS. The CDR3 sequence: CASSLAGGSSYGYTF. Written as DNA, the CDR3 is TGTGCCAGCAGCTTGGCAGGGGGCTCCTCCTATGGCTACACCTTC.